This TCR beta chain was documented in a study of blood T cell repertoires in COVID-19. Study background: COVID-19 samples, acute and convalescent, were from the United States, Italy and Spain.

In the authors' workflow: Estimation of nucleated cell counts relied on the amplification of reference gene primers. Profiling relied on immunoSEQ multiplex PCR, and the TCRdb table lists in-frame clones only, not all of them. Clonal size and the V and J genes are those of that table, whereas D and trimming came from the DNA. The repertoire includes 200,000 to 250,000 clones, 83% of them detected once, and 3.6% sits in the top ten. The CDR3 has 15 amino acids. Trimming took 5 bases from V and 2 from J; bases not matched to a gene: 8. The germline gives CDR1 SEHNR, CDR2 FQNEAQ (reference sequence). This chain joins TRBV7-9 and TRBJ1-2; TRBD1 matches at 7 bases. The clonotype originates from a middle-aged woman who had been exposed to COVID-19. The sequenced sample consisted of PBMCs or T cells enriched from blood (not recorded which). CDR3 coding DNA: TGTGCCAGCAGCGGAACCGGGACAGCCAACTATGGCTACACCTTC. This codes for CASSGTGTANYGYTF.